This TCR beta chain was captured by sequencing in a study of cytotoxic CD8 clonotypes in ibrutinib-treated CLL. The overall study: Partial response occurred in about 25 patients and complete response in 2; at median approximately 68 months, roughly 15 remained remitted and about twelve progressed.

Profiled with immunoSEQ multiplex PCR; TCRdb holds only in-frame clones, not every one. The sample records around 250,000 clones, under 80% being singletons. V lost 11 bases to trimming and J lost 3 bases, with 10 bases between them. Germline assignment: CDR1 SEHNR and CDR2 FQNEAQ (reference sequence). This CDR3 is 12 amino acids long. Here the sequenced sample was PBMCs, taken after 24 months of ibrutinib treatment. The TCR comes from a human donor with chronic lymphocytic leukemia. The gene calls are TRBV7-9 and TRBJ2-2, with a possible D match to TRBD2 (6 bases). The CDR3 DNA follows: TGTGCCGGGGGGTTGGACACCGGGGAGCTGTTTTTT. The encoded protein is CAGGLDTGELFF.